The clone carrying this T cell receptor beta chain is labeled as medium-sized. Antigen unknown. Sequencing of cultured CD4+ T cell DNA used the Oncomine TCR Beta short-read assay. TCRdb re-called the PCR reads through MiXCR, storing one row per CDR3 protein. The data hold 6,000 to 9,500 distinct CDR3 sequences, with over 40% observed a single time. The data originate from a study of vaccination and CD4 T cells after COVID-19. The treatment here: roughly 11-day PBMC culture with coronavirus spike peptide pools or control peptides (ViraFEST assay). Gathering of the CD4+ T cells, from the unexposed donor, took place before the COVID-19 pandemic (2011-2018). After removal of 0 bases from V and 6 bases from J, the junction contained 3 bases not matched to a gene. The CDR3 is 15 amino acids. The germline V gene encodes CDR1 MNHEY and CDR2 SVGAGI.

Sequencing was performed on CD4+ T cells from blood, cultured in vitro. This TCR derives from a human donor in good health. The genes are TRBV6-5 and TRBJ1-5; 9 nucleotides agree with TRBD1. CDR3 region: CASSYSQGAAQPQHF. CDR3 nucleotides: TGTGCCAGCAGTTACTCACAGGGGGCAGCTCAGCCCCAGCATTTT.